This is a list of T cell receptor beta chains from one sample in a study of Ad26.COV2.S vaccination and SARS-CoV-2 variants. The assay was immunoSEQ multiplex PCR, and TCRdb's table has in-frame clones only and misses some. The top ten clones hold 5.5% to 6% of a sample with 150,000 to 200,000 clones, around 88% of them seen once. This specimen was peripheral blood, taken after recovery from COVID-19. The receptors were sampled from a human donor who had recovered from COVID-19. CDR3s include the opening cysteine and the closing phenylalanine or tryptophan. Each record gives: D gene, V gene, J gene, CDR3 protein, CDR3 DNA. The D gene is left open where the match is weak.

D: .; V: TRBV19; J: TRBJ2-1; CDR3: CASSIARNEQFF; DNA: TGTGCCAGTAGTATAGCGCGGAATGAGCAGTTCTTC
D: TRBD1; V: TRBV3-1/TRBV3-2; J: TRBJ1-3; CDR3: CASSQDRDRVAGNTIYF; DNA: TGTGCCAGCAGCCAAGATCGTGACAGGGTGGCTGGAAACACCATATATTTT
D: .; V: TRBV11-1; J: TRBJ1-3; CDR3: CASSSRAGNTIYF; DNA: TGTGCCAGCAGCTCAAGAGCTGGAAACACCATATATTTT
D: TRBD1; V: TRBV7-3; J: TRBJ1-1; CDR3: CASRDSRNTEAFF; DNA: TGTGCCAGTAGGGACAGCAGGAACACTGAAGCTTTCTTT
D: TRBD2; V: TRBV6-5; J: TRBJ2-7; CDR3: CASSLAASYEQYF; DNA: TGTGCCAGTTCTCTAGCGGCCTCCTACGAGCAGTACTTC
D: .; V: TRBV30; J: TRBJ1-3; CDR3: CAWSVIFRGSGNTIYF; DNA: TGTGCCTGGAGTGTGATCTTCAGGGGCTCTGGAAACACCATATATTTT
D: TRBD2; V: TRBV5-5; J: TRBJ2-7; CDR3: CASTSPAGGGYEQYF; DNA: TGTGCCAGCACCTCCCCCGCCGGGGGGGGGTACGAGCAGTACTTC
D: TRBD1; V: TRBV6-5; J: TRBJ1-2; CDR3: CASSTGANYGYTF; DNA: TGTGCCAGCAGCACAGGGGCTAACTATGGCTACACCTTC
D: .; V: TRBV5-8; J: TRBJ2-5; CDR3: CASSLGLTETQYF; DNA: TGTGCCAGCAGCTTGGGCCTGACAGAGACCCAGTACTTC
D: .; V: TRBV9; J: TRBJ2-5; CDR3: CASSALSGEETQYF; DNA: TGTGCCAGCAGCGCCCTATCAGGGGAAGAGACCCAGTACTTC
D: .; V: TRBV2; J: TRBJ2-5; CDR3: CASSGGLPRYF; DNA: TGTGCCAGCAGTGGGGGACTTCCAAGGTACTTC
D: TRBD1; V: TRBV29-1; J: TRBJ2-7; CDR3: CSAGQAYEQYF; DNA: TGCAGCGCAGGACAGGCTTACGAGCAGTACTTC
D: .; V: TRBV6-5; J: TRBJ1-5; CDR3: CASRPVGDSNQPQHF; DNA: TGTGCCAGCAGGCCAGTTGGGGACAGCAATCAGCCCCAGCATTTT
D: .; V: TRBV30; J: TRBJ1-5; CDR3: CAWSPQGTDSNQPQHF; DNA: TGTGCCTGGAGTCCTCAAGGGACGGATAGCAATCAGCCCCAGCATTTT
D: .; V: TRBV5-4; J: TRBJ2-7; CDR3: CASSSNGPDYEQYF; DNA: TGTGCCAGCAGCTCAAACGGACCAGACTACGAGCAGTACTTC
D: .; V: TRBV19; J: TRBJ2-1; CDR3: CASRLGNEQFF; DNA: TGTGCCAGTAGGCTCGGAAATGAGCAGTTCTTC